These 17 T cell receptor beta chains were sequenced from one sample in a study of breast tumors, draining lymph nodes, adjacent tissues. TCRdb re-derived calls from the multiplex PCR reads in MiXCR, one entry per CDR3 protein. Here the sample spans nearly 200,000 distinct CDR3 sequences, around 33% being singletons. The lymph nodes were axillary draining lymph nodes from breast cancer patients. Material: axillary lymph node tissue. Receptors were obtained from a female donor with breast cancer. Some clones in this sample may be carry-over from other donors' samples.

The chain couples TRBV5-1 to TRBJ1-1; D might be TRBD1 (6 bases). The germline gives CDR1 SGHRS, CDR2 YFSETQ. Trimming pared 1 base from V and 2 bases from J, leaving 9 bases between. The CDR3 sequence is 14 residues long. The CDR3 region has the DNA TGCGCCAGCAGCTTGACAGGGCAAAACACTGAAGCTTTCTTT. As protein: CASSLTGQNTEAFF.

This clonotype was counted at least ten times. This CDR3 is CASSDLGTLDTQYF. CDR3 in DNA: TGTGCCAGTAGTGACCTAGGGACACTAGATACGCAGTATTTT. This rearrangement joins TRBV19 to TRBJ2-3; possible D gene TRBD1, 6 bases. V gave up 5 bases and J gave up 5 bases, with 14 bases separating them. Germline V gene data show CDR1 as LNHDA and CDR2 as SQIVND (reference sequence). The CDR3 is 14 amino acids. Complete variable domain (other parts from reference TRBV19 and TRBJ2-3): DGGITQSPKYLFRKEGQNVTLSCEQNLNHDAMYWYRQDPGQGLRLIYYSQIVNDFQKGDIAEGYSVSREKKESFPLTVTSAQKNPTAFYLCASSDLGTLDTQYFGPGTRLTVL.

This clonotype was detected many times. This chain links TRBV7-2 with TRBJ2-1, with 9 bases that match TRBD1. The CDR3 totals 16 residues. Germline V gene sequence: CDR1 SGHTA, CDR2 FQGNSA. The V and J ends lost 5 bases and 9 bases, in that order; junction bases with no gene match: 14. CDR3 amino acids: CASSLKRDRERGEQFF. CDR3 sequence (DNA): TGTGCCAGCAGCCTGAAACGGGACAGGGAGAGAGGTGAGCAGTTCTTC.

The sample holds many counts of this clonotype. The rearrangement joins TRBV5-6 to TRBJ1-3; no clear D gene. The CDR3 contains 15 residues. The germline V gene has CDR1 SGHDT and CDR2 YYEEEE. V gave up 0 bases and J gave up 2 bases, with 9 bases separating them. The chain's CDR3 is CASSLDRVTGNTIYF. CDR3 nucleotide sequence: TGTGCCAGCAGCTTGGATAGGGTTACTGGAAACACCATATATTTT.

Of note for this clonotype: This may be a read error: a much more frequent sequence differs by one nucleotide. This chain links TRBV27 with TRBJ1-3; the D gene is possibly TRBD1 (5 bases). Trimming took off 4 bases at V and 0 bases at J, with 10 bases between the two ends. CDR1 and CDR2 (germline): MNHEY, SMNVEV (reference sequence). The CDR3 extends over 15 amino acids. The CDR3 region has the DNA TGTGCCAGCAGTTCTCGGGGACGCTCTGGAAACACCATATATTTT. Translated, it gives CASSSRGRSGNTIYF.

This clonotype was detected ten times or more. The chain uses TRBV6-1 and TRBJ2-5; TRBD1 or TRBD2 may be the D gene (6 bases each). Germline CDR1 and CDR2: MNHNS and SASEGT. Trimming stripped 2 bases from V and 5 bases from J, with 9 bases between. The CDR3 sequence is 13 residues long. CDR3 DNA sequence: TGTGCCAGCAGTGAATACGGGGGCGAGACCCAGTACTTC. Amino acid sequence: CASSEYGGETQYF.

J is TRBJ1-2 and V is TRBV14; possible D gene TRBD1, 5 bases. Per germline, CDR1 SGHDN and CDR2 FVKESK. V dropped 4 bases and J dropped 3 bases, with 15 bases sitting between them. This CDR3 contains 15 residues. The CDR3 loop reads CASSPTLGHDYGYTF. The CDR3 DNA follows: TGTGCCAGCAGCCCAACTTTAGGACACGACTATGGCTACACCTTC.

In its sample, this clonotype was seen a few times. This could be a read error, since a much larger clone is one nucleotide away. The V call is TRBV9, the J call TRBJ2-6; 7 bases are shared with TRBD2. CDR3 size: 15 residues. CDR1 is SGDLS and CDR2 is YYNGEE in the germline V gene. CDR3 nucleotide sequence: TGTGCCAGCAGCCCGCGGGAGTCTGGGGCCAACGTCCCGACTTTC. Its translation: CASSPRESGANVPTF.

Many counts were recorded for this clonotype. The chain carries TRBV25-1 and TRBJ2-7; 8 positions match TRBD1. CDR1 and CDR2 from the germline V gene are MGHDK and SYGVNS. This CDR3 is built from 14 residues. Trimming cost V 5 bases and J 4 bases; bases outside gene matches: 7. CDR3 coding DNA: TGTGCCAGCAGTCCGACGGACAGGGTATACGAGCAGTACTTC. Its translation: CASSPTDRVYEQYF.

This clonotype came up many times. The chain employs TRBV6-1 and TRBJ2-7; possibly TRBD1 for D (5 bases). Germline CDR1 is MNHNS and CDR2 is SASEGT. Trimming left V 1 base short and J 7 bases short, with 5 bases between. The CDR3 runs to 11 residues. CDR3 amino acids: CASSEEGEQYF. The CDR3 DNA reads TGTGCCAGCAGTGAAGAGGGGGAGCAGTACTTC.

The chain is built from TRBV6-2 or TRBV6-3 and TRBJ2-1, with TRBD2 matching 10 bases. Germline CDR1 reads MNHEY; CDR2 reads SVGEGT. Losses at the gene ends were 8 bases for V and 4 bases for J; bases not matched to a gene: 8. The CDR3 sequence is 15 residues long. This CDR3 is CASLPSGRPYNEQFF. The CDR3 region has the DNA TGTGCCAGCCTCCCTAGCGGGAGACCTTACAATGAGCAGTTCTTC.

The chain combines TRBV20-1 with TRBJ2-5; 16 bases agree with TRBD2. The CDR3 sequence is 19 residues long. In germline, CDR1 is DFQATT, CDR2 SNEGSKA (reference sequence). The trim removed 5 bases at V and 5 bases at J, leaving 17 bases unmatched. CDR3 loop: CSAGGTSGRANIVVETQYF. The CDR3 nucleotides read TGCAGTGCTGGCGGGACTAGCGGGAGGGCCAACATCGTTGTGGAGACCCAGTACTTC.

This clonotype was counted at least ten times. CDR3 bases: TGTGCCAGCAGCTCCGATCGGGACCGGGATATTTCGAATGAAAAACTGTTTTTT. This codes for CASSSDRDRDISNEKLFF. This chain joins TRBV7-6 and TRBJ1-4; D is possibly TRBD1 (5 bases). Germline CDR1 is SGHVS and CDR2 is FNYEAQ. V was trimmed by 4 bases and J by 5 bases, leaving 23 bases between them. This CDR3 spans 18 amino acids.

The V gene is TRBV18, the J gene TRBJ2-7, with 8 bases lining up with TRBD1. The CDR3 spans 15 residues. Germline V CDR1 and CDR2: KGHSH, LQKENI. Losses at the gene ends were 0 bases for V and 5 bases for J; bases not matched to a gene: 6. CDR3: CASSPPTGVKNEQYF. The CDR3 bases are TGTGCCAGCTCACCACCGACAGGGGTGAAGAACGAGCAGTACTTC.

This clonotype was seen at least ten times. The CDR3 loop reads CASSLEAGSYNEQFF. The CDR3, as DNA: TGTGCCAGCAGCTTGGAGGCGGGCTCCTACAATGAGCAGTTCTTC. V gene TRBV5-5 combines with J gene TRBJ2-1, with a tentative D call TRBD2 (5 bases). This CDR3 contains 15 residues. From germline, CDR1 is SGHKS and CDR2 YYEKEE (reference sequence). Trimming removed 0 bases from V and 0 bases from J, with 7 bases in between.

Comments on this clonotype: Given a much more abundant clone one base away, this may be a read error. The rearrangement links TRBV6-1 to TRBJ1-2, with D maybe TRBD1 (6 bases). CDR1 MNHNS and CDR2 SASEGT come from the germline V gene. This CDR3 is built from 16 residues. The CDR3 bases are TGTGCCAGCAGTGAAGGGGGACACGGACTAGTCTATGGCCACACCTTC. It is translated as CASSEGGHGLVYGHTF.

This clonotype was detected only a few times. The chain joins TRBV28 to TRBJ2-5, with D possibly matching TRBD2 (5 bases). The CDR3 extends over 13 amino acids. Germline V lookup: CDR1 MDHEN, CDR2 SYDVKM. The germline V and J ends were trimmed by 9 bases and 1 base, with 12 bases remaining between them. The CDR3 spells CASIEGSQETQYF. The DNA for the CDR3 is TGTGCCAGTATAGAGGGATCCCAAGAGACCCAGTACTTC.